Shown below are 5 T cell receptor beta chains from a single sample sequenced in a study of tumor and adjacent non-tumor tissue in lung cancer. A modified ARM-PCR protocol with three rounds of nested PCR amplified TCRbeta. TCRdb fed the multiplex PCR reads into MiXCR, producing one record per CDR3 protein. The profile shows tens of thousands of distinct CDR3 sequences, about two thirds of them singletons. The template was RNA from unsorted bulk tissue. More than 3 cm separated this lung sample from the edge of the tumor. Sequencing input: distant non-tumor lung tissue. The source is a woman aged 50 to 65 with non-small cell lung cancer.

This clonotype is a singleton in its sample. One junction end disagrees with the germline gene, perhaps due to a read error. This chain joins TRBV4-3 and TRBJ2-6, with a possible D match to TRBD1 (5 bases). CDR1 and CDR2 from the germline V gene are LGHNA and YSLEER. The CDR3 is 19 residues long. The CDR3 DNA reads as TGCGCCAGCAGCCAAGATTTACCAGGGCCTGGGAATGGGGCCAACGTCCTGGCTTTC. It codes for CASSQDLPGPGNGANVLAF.

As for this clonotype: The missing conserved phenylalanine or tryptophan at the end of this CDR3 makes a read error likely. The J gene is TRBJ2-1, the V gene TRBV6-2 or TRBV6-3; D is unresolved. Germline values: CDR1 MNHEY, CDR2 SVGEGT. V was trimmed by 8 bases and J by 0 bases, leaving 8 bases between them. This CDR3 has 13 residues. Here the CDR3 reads CASRSNSYNEQFL. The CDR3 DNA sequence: TGTGCCAGCCGATCCAACTCCTACAATGAGCAGTTCTTA.

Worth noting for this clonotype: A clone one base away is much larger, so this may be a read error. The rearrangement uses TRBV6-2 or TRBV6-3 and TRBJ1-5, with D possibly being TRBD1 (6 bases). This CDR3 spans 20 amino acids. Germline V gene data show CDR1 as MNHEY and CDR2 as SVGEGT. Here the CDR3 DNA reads TGTGCCAGCAGTCCAGCCCGCCAAACAGGGTTTCGAGTTGGCAATCAGCACCAGCATTTT. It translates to CASSPARQTGFRVGNQHQHF.

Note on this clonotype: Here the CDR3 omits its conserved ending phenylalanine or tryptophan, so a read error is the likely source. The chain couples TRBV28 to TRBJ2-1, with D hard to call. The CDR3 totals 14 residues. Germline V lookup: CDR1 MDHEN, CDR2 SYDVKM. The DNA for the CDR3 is TGTGTCAACAGTAGGCAGGCCCTCTACAATGAGCAGTTCTTA. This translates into CVNSRQALYNEQFL.

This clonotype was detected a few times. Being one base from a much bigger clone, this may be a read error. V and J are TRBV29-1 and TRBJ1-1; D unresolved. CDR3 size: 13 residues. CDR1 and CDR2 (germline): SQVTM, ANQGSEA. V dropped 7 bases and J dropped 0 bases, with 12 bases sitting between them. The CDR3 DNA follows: TGCAGCGCCGTAACAGCGATGAACACTGAAGCTTTCTTT. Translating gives CSAVTAMNTEAFF. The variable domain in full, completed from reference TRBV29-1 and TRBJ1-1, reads SAVISQKPSRDICQRGTSLTIQCQVDSQVTMMFWYRQQPGQSLTLIATANQGSEATYESGFVIDKFPISRPNLTFSTLTVSNMSPEDSSIYLCSAVTAMNTEAFFGQGTRLTVV.